This T cell receptor (beta chain) was identified in a study of blood T cell repertoires in COVID-19 (dated by TCRdb to 2019 to 2021). In the study overall: Collaborator samples came from the United States, Italy and Spain and covered acute and convalescent phases of COVID-19. The prospective study material was composed of cDNA or gDNA derived from T cells, B-cell-depleted T cells, or PBMCs. Subjects who had been exposed to COVID-19, were actively infected with it, or had recovered from it provided the deeply sampled blood TCRbeta repertoires that made up the dataset. The repertoires were released in a freely available public database meant as a resource for research on the immune response to SARS-CoV-2. Samples came from the ongoing ImmuneRACE study (first 160 participants) plus 1,254 subjects from 6 global collaborators. Nearly every sample came with metadata listing a de-identified subject ID, COVID-19 status, age in years and sex. Where available, HLA class I and class II types were taken from metadata supplied by the sample provider and were not determined by assay-based typing. Broad study findings and their caveats: How much clinical and demographic metadata was included differed by source and by participant, and the metadata was provided uncurated.

As concerns this clone: No antigen is known for it. No per-base quality is available; no much larger clone lies one base away.

Per the germline V gene (reference sequence), SGHKS is the CDR1 and YYEKEE is the CDR2. The CDR3 contains 15 residues, cysteine and phenylalanine counted. Only the CDR3 region is kept as DNA, spanning 45 bases read in frame from base 1. Trimming leaves V shorter by 4 bases and J shorter by 13 bases, with the junction holding 14 bases beyond the gene matches. Each collaborating institution followed its own protocols to collect whole blood in K2EDTA tubes. For TCRbeta analysis, collaborators shipped samples as frozen whole blood, isolated PBMCs, or DNA extracted from either of those sample types. The immunoSEQ Assay, a bias-controlled multiplex PCR, was used to amplify TCRbeta CDR3 regions from genomic DNA. The study's own analysis went as follows. The number of nucleated cells in each sample was estimated from the amplification of reference gene primers within the assay. To quantify the absolute abundance of each unique TCRbeta CDR3 rearrangement, sequence reads were collapsed and filtered. Productive Simpson clonality was computed per sample as the square root of Simpson's diversity index over productive rearrangements. What TCRdb holds here is the immuneACCESS table cut down to in-frame rearrangements. Part of the clones is not present; checked against another copy, under half of the missing clones reflect an unresolved V gene, and the others are unexplained. V, J and clone size derive from that table, while D and trimming were established from the DNA sequence. The table for this sample lists 89,000 or so clones; roughly 83% of them were counted only once. Of the sample, around 7.8% is held by the ten largest clones.

The sequencing input was peripheral blood. The clonotype originates from a man in his forties or fifties with active COVID-19. This sequence uses TRBV5-5 and TRBJ1-6; 7 bases in the junction line up with TRBD1. The nucleotide sequence reads as follows: TGTGCCAGCAGCCCCTCACCCTTACAGGGGATGCCCCTCCACTTT. Translation gives CASSPSPLQGMPLHF.